This TCR beta chain was captured in a study of Ad26.COV2.S vaccination and SARS-CoV-2 variants. Turning to the study itself: The trial was COV1001 and the donor's arm was Ad26.COV2.S. Ad26.COV2.S shots went into the muscle once or twice, 56 days apart.

CDR3 length: 15 residues. Germline values: CDR1 LGHDT, CDR2 YNNKEL (reference sequence). Unmatched junction bases numbered 4, after V lost 1 base and J lost 2 bases. The protocol was immunoSEQ multiplex PCR, while the TCRdb copy is restricted to in-frame clones and leaves out a portion. The sample lists 350,000 to 500,000 clones, roughly 88% occurring once. The treatment: roughly 18 received Ad26.COV2.S at low or high dose, single or two shots; about 5 received placebo; per-sample allocation not given. Vaccine and placebo recipients were sampled on day 63 after the first injection. The study used a vaccine consisting of an Ad26 vector that expressed Wuhan-strain SARS-CoV-2 spike. In regard to this clone: Its antigen is unidentified.

Study-wide results and limits: Placebo recipients showed lower spike-specific TCR breadth than vaccinees.

Sequences were derived from peripheral blood, sampled in a trial of Ad26.COV2.S vaccine versus placebo. This sequence was found in a person between 18 and 59 years old who received the Ad26.COV2.S COVID-19 vaccine or a placebo. This sequence joins TRBV3-1 (or the pseudogene TRBV3-2) and TRBJ2-5, with 7 bases identical to TRBD2. CDR3 in amino acids: CASSQVSGAQETQYF. The CDR3 DNA reads as TGTGCCAGCAGCCAAGTGAGCGGGGCTCAAGAGACCCAGTACTTC.